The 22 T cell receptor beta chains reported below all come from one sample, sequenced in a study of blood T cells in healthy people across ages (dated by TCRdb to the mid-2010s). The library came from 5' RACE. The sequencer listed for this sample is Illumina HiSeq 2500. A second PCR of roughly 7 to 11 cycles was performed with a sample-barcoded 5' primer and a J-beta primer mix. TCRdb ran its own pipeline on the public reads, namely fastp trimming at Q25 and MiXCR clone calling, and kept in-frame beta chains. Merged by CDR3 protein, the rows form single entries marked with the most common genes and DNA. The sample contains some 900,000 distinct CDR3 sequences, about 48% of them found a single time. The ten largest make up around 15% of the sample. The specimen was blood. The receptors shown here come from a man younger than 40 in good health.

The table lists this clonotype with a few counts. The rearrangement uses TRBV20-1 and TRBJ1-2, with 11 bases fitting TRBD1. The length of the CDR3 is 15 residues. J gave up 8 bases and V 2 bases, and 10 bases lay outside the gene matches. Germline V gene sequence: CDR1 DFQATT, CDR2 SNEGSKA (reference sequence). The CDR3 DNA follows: TGCAGTGCTAGAAGCCAGGACAGGGGGCTAGGAGGCTACACCTTC. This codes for CSARSQDRGLGGYTF.

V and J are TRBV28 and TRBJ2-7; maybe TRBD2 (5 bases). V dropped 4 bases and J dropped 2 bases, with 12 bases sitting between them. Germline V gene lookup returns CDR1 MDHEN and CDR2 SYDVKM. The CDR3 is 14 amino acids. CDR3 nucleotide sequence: TGTGCCAGCAGTTGGCACGGGATAACCTACGAGCAGTACTTC. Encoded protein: CASSWHGITYEQYF.

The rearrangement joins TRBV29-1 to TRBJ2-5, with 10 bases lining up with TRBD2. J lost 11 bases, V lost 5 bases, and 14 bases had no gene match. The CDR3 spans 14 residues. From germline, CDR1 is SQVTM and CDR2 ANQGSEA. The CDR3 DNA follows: TGCAGCGTTCCTACTAGCGGGGACTACAATGAGCAGTACTTC. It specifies CSVPTSGDYNEQYF.

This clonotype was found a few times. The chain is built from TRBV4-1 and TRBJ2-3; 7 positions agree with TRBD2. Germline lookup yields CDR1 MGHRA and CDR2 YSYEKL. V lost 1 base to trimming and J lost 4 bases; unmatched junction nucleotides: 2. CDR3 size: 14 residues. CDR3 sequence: CASSQVLAADTQYF. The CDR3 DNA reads TGCGCCAGCAGCCAAGTCCTAGCGGCAGATACGCAGTATTTT.

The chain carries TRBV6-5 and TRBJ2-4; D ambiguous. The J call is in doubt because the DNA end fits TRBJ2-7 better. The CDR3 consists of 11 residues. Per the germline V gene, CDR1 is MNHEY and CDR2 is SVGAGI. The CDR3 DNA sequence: TGTGCCAGCAGTGCAAAATTCGAGCAGTACTTC. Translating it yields CASSAKFEQYF.

The CDR3 bases are TGTGCCAGCAGCTTAGAGCCCAGCCCGAACACTGAAGCTTTCTTT. It is translated as CASSLEPSPNTEAFF. The chain combines TRBV11-2 with TRBJ1-1; no definite D call. There are 15 residues in the CDR3. Trimming removed 0 bases from V and 1 base from J, with 9 bases in between. From germline, CDR1 is SGHAT and CDR2 FQNNGV.

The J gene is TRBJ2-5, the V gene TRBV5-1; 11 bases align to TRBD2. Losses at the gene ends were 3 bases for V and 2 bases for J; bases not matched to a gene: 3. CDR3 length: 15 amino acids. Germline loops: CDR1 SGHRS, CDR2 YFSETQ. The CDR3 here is CASSSGLAEQETQYF. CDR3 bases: TGCGCCAGCAGCTCGGGACTAGCGGAACAAGAGACCCAGTACTTC.

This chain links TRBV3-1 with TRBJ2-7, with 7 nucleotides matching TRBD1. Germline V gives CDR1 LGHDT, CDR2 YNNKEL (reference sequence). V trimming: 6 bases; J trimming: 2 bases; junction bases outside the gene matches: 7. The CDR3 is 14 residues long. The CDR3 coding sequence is TGTGCCAGCAGTCGCTACAGGGGACCCTACGAGCAGTACTTC. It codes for CASSRYRGPYEQYF.

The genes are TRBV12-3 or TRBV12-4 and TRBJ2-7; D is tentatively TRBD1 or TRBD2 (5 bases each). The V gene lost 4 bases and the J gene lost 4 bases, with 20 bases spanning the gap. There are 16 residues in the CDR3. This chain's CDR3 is CASSSIGTPAPYEQYF. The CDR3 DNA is TGTGCCAGCAGTTCCATCGGGACGCCTGCACCTTACGAGCAGTACTTC.

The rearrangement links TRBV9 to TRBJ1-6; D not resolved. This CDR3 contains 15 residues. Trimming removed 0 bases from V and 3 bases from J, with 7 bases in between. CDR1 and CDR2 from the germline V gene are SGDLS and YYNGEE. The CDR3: CASSVAPHYNSPLHF. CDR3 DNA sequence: TGTGCCAGCAGCGTAGCCCCCCACTATAATTCACCCCTCCACTTT.

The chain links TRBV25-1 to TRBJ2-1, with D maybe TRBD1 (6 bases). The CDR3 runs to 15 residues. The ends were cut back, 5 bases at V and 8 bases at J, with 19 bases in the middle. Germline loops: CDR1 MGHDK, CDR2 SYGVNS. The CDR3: CASSFDVQGRHEQFF. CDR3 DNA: TGTGCCAGCAGTTTCGATGTACAGGGTAGGCATGAGCAGTTCTTC.

The CDR3 DNA reads TGTGCCAGCAGCCCAACAGGGGGCAGAAACACTGAAGCTTTCTTT. Residues: CASSPTGGRNTEAFF. V usage is TRBV7-9 and J usage is TRBJ1-1; 9 bases are a match to TRBD1. The CDR3 has 15 residues. V shed 5 bases and J 2 bases; nucleotides not matched to a gene: 6. Germline V lookup: CDR1 SEHNR, CDR2 FQNEAQ (reference sequence).

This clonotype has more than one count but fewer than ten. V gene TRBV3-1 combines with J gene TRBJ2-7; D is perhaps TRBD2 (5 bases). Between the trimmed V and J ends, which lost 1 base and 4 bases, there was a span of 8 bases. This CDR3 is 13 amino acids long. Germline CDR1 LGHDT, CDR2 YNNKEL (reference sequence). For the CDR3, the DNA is TGTGCCAGCAGCCAAGTCGAGGGATACGAGCAGTACTTC. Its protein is CASSQVEGYEQYF.

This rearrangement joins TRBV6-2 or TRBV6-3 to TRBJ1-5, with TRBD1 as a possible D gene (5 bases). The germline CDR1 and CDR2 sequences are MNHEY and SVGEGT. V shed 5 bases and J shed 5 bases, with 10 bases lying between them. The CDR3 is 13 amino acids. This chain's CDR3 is CASSVQVDQPQHF. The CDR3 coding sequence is TGTGCCAGCAGTGTACAGGTGGATCAGCCCCAGCATTTT.

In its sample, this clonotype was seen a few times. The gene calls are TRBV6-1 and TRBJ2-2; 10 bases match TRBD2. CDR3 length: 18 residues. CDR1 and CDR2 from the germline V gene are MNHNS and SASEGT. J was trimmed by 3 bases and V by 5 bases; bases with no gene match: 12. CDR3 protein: CASSPRASGGSYTGELFF. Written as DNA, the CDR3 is TGTGCCAGCAGTCCTCGGGCTAGCGGGGGATCATACACCGGGGAGCTGTTTTTT.

The CDR3, as DNA: TGTGCCATCAGTGAAGGAAATAGCAATCAGCCCCAGCATTTT. This translates into CAISEGNSNQPQHF. The genes are TRBV10-3 and TRBJ1-5; the D is unclear. V was shortened by 3 bases and J by 0 bases, with 6 bases between the two germline ends. The CDR3 is 14 amino acids. Germline values: CDR1 ENHRY, CDR2 SYGVKD.

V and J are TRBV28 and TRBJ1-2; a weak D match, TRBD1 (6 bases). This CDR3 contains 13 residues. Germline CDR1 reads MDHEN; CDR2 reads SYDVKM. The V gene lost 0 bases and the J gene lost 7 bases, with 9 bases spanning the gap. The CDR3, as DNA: TGTGCCAGCAGTTTATGGGGGGCGCTTGGCTACACCTTC. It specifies CASSLWGALGYTF.

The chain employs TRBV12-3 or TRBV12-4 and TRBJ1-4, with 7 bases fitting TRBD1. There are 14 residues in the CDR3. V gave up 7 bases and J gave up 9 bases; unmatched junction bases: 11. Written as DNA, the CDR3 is TGTGCCAGCACCCTAAGGGGGCCTCAGAAAAAACTGTTTTTT. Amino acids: CASTLRGPQKKLFF.

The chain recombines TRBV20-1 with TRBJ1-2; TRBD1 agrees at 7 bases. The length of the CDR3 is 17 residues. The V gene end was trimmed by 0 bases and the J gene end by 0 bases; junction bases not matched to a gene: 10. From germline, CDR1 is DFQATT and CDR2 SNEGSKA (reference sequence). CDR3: CSARDYGGQVANYGYTF. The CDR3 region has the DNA TGCAGTGCTAGAGATTACGGCGGACAGGTCGCTAACTATGGCTACACCTTC.

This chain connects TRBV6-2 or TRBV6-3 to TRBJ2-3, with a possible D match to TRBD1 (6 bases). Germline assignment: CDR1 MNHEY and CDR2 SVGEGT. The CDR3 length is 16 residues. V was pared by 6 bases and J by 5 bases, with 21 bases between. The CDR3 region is CASRQNRAGGIDTQYF. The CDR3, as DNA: TGTGCCAGCAGACAGAACAGGGCCGGTGGAATAGATACGCAGTATTTT.

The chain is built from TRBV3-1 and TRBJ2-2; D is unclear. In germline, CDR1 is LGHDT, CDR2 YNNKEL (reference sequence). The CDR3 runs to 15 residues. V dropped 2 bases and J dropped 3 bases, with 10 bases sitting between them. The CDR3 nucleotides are TGTGCCAGCAGCCAAATCCCAGCTTACACCGGGGAGCTGTTTTTT. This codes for CASSQIPAYTGELFF.

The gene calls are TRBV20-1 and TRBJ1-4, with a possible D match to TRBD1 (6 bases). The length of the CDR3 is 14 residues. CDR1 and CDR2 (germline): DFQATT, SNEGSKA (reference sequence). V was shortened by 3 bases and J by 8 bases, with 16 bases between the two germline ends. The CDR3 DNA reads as TGCAGTGCTAGTAATGGCAGGGGCAGCGAAAAACTGTTTTTT. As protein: CSASNGRGSEKLFF.